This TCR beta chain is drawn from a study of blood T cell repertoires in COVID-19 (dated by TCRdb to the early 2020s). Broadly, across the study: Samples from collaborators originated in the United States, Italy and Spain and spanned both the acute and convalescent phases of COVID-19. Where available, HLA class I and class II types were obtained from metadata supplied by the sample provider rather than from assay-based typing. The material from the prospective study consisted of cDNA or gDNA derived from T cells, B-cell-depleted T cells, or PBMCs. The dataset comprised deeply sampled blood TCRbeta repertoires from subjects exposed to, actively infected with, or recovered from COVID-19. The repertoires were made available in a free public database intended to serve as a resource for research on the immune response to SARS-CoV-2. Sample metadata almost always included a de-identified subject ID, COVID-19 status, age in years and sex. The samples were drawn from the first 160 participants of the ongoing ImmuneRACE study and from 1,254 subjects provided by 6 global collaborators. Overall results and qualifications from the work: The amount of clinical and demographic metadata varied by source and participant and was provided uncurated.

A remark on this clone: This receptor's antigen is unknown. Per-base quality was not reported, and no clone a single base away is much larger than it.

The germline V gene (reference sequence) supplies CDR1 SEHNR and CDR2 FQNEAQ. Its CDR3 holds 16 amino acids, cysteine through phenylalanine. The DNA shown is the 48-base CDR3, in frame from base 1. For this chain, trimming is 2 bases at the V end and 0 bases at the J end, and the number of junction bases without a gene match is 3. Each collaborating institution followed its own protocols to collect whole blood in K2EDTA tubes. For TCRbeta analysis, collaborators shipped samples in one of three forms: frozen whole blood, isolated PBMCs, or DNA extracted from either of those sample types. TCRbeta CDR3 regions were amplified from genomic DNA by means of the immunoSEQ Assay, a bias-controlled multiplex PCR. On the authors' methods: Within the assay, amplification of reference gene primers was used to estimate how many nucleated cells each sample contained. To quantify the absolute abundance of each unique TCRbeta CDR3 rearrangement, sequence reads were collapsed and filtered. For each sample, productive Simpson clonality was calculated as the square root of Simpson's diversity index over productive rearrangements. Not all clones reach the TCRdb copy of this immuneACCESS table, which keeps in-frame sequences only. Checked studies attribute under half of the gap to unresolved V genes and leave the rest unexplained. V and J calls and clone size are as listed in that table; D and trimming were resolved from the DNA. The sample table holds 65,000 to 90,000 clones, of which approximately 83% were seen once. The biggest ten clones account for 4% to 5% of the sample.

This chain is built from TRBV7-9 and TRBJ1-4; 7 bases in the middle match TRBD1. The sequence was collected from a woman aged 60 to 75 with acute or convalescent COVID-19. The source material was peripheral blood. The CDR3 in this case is CASSLTGQATNEKLFF. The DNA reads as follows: TGTGCCAGCAGCTTAACCGGACAGGCAACTAATGAAAAACTGTTTTTT.